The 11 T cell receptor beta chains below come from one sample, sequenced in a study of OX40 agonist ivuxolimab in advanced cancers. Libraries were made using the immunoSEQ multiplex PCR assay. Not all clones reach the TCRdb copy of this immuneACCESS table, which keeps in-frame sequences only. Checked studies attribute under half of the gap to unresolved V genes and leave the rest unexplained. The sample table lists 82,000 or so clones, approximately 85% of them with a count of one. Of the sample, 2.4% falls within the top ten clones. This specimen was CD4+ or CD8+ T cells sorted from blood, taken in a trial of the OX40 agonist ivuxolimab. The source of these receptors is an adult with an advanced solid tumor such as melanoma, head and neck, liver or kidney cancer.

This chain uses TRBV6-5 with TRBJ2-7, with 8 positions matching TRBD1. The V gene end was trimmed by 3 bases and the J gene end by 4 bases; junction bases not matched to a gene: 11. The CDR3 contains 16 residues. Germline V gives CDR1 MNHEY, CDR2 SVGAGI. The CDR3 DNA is TGTGCCAGCAGTTATAAGTCCCGGACAGGGCCATACGAGCAGTACTTC. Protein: CASSYKSRTGPYEQYF.

The CDR3 here is CASNLGSASSYNEQFF. CDR3 sequence (DNA): TGTGCCAGCAACCTCGGTTCCGCGAGCTCCTACAATGAGCAGTTCTTC. V usage is TRBV7-2 and J usage is TRBJ2-1; D is unclear. Germline V gene lookup returns CDR1 SGHTA and CDR2 FQGNSA. Trimming shortened V by 7 bases and J by 0 bases, and 16 bases separated the two germline ends. The CDR3 loop spans 16 amino acids.

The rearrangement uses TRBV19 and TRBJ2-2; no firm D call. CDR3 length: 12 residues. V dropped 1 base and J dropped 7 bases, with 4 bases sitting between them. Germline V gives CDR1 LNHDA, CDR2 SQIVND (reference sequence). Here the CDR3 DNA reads TGTGCCAGTAGTATAGGTGGCGGGGAGCTGTTTTTT. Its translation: CASSIGGGELFF.

The CDR3 spells CASSLSGGQGSDEADYGYTF. CDR3 DNA: TGCGCCAGCAGCTTGTCCGGGGGACAGGGAAGTGACGAAGCTGACTATGGCTACACCTTC. The genes are TRBV5-1 and TRBJ1-2; TRBD1 agrees at 9 bases. This CDR3 has 20 residues. Germline V CDR1 and CDR2: SGHRS, YFSETQ. V was pared by 1 base and J by 3 bases, with 19 bases of the junction left unmatched. Variable domain in full (rest from reference TRBV5-1 and TRBJ1-2): KAGVTQTPRYLIKTRGQQVTLSCSPISGHRSVSWYQQTPGQGLQFLFEYFSETQRNKGNFPGRFSGRQFSNSRSEMNVSTLELGDSALYLCASSLSGGQGSDEADYGYTFGSGTRLTVV.

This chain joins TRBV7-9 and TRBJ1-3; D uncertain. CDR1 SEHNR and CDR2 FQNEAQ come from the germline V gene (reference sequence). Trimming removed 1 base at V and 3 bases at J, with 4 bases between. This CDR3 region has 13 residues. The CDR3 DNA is TGTGCCAGCAGCTTAGAACTTGGAAACACCATATATTTT. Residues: CASSLELGNTIYF. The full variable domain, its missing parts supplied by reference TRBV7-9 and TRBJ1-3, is DTGVSQNPRHKITKRGQNVTFRCDPISEHNRLYWYRQTLGQGPEFLTYFQNEAQLEKSRLLSDRFSAERPKGSFSTLEIQRTEQGDSAMYLCASSLELGNTIYFGEGSWLTVV.

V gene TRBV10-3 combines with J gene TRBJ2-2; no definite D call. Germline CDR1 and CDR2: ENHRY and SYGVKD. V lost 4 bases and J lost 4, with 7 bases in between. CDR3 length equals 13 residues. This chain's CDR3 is CAISASGTGELFF. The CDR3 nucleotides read TGTGCCATCAGTGCTTCCGGCACCGGGGAGCTGTTTTTT.

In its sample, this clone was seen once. Here the CDR3 reads CASRLGTGLTLLAKNIQYF. CDR3 DNA sequence: TGTGCCAGCAGGCTAGGGACAGGGTTAACCCTCCTAGCCAAAAACATTCAGTACTTC. The gene calls are TRBV28 and TRBJ2-4; 9 nucleotides line up with TRBD1. V lost 6 bases and J lost 0; bases outside the gene matches: 15. CDR3 length: 19 residues. Germline values: CDR1 MDHEN, CDR2 SYDVKM.

The CDR3 nucleotides are TGTGCCAGTAGTATTTCGGAAGCCTCTGGAAACACCATATATTTT. Translated: CASSISEASGNTIYF. The genes are TRBV19 and TRBJ1-3, with unresolved D. CDR3 length: 15 residues. With 3 bases removed from V and 0 bases from J, the gap between germline ends came to 9 bases. Germline V gene data show CDR1 as LNHDA and CDR2 as SQIVND (reference sequence). The variable domain in full, completed from reference TRBV19 and TRBJ1-3, reads DGGITQSPKYLFRKEGQNVTLSCEQNLNHDAMYWYRQDPGQGLRLIYYSQIVNDFQKGDIAEGYSVSREKKESFPLTVTSAQKNPTAFYLCASSISEASGNTIYFGEGSWLTVV.

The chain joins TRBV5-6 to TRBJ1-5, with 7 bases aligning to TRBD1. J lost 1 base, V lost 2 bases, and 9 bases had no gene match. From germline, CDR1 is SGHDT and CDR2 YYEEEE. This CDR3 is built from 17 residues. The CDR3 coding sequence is TGTGCCAGCAGCTTCACCCGGGACAGACAGAGCAATCAGCCCCAGCATTTT. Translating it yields CASSFTRDRQSNQPQHF.

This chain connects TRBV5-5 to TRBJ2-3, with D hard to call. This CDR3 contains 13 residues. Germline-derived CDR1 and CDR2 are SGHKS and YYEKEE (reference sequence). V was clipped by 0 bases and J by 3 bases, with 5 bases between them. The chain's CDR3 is CASSLESTDTQYF. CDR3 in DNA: TGTGCCAGCAGCTTGGAGTCGACAGATACGCAGTATTTT.

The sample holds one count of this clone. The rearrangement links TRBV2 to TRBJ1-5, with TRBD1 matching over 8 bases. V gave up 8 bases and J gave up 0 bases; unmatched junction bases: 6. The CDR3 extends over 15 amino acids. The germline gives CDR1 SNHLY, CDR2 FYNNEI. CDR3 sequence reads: CASQQGGNSNQPQHF. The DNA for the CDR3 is TGTGCCAGCCAACAGGGGGGGAATAGCAATCAGCCCCAGCATTTT. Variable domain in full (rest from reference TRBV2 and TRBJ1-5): EPEVTQTPSHQVTQMGQEVILRCVPISNHLYFYWYRQILGQKVEFLVSFYNNEISEKSEIFDDQFSVERPDGSNFTLKIRSTKLEDSAMYFCASQQGGNSNQPQHFGDGTRLSIL.